The 20 T cell receptor beta chains below were found in one sample sequenced in a study of glioma-infiltrating T cells. The iRepertoire nested amplicon-rescue multiplex PCR amplified TCR alpha and beta CDR3s from RNA. TCRdb processed the multiplex PCR reads anew with MiXCR; each CDR3 protein has one entry. The table includes roughly 40,000 distinct CDR3 sequences, about 22% detected once. Specimen: glioma tissue, nonneoplastic brain tissue, or PBMCs (not recorded which). These receptors were obtained from a human donor with low-grade glioma or glioblastoma, undergoing nonglioma brain surgery, or in good health (not recorded which).

This clonotype has at least ten counts. Here the CDR3 reads CASSLSASHEAFF. Here the CDR3 DNA reads TGTGCCAGCAGCCTCTCAGCTTCACATGAAGCTTTCTTT. The gene calls are TRBV27 and TRBJ1-1, with D unresolved. This CDR3 has 13 residues. Germline lookup yields CDR1 MNHEY and CDR2 SMNVEV (reference sequence). With 6 bases removed from V and 7 bases from J, the gap between germline ends came to 15 bases.

At least ten counts were recorded for this clonotype. This rearrangement joins TRBV7-9 to TRBJ1-4; TRBD1 is a possible D gene (6 bases). This CDR3 has 14 amino acids. From germline, CDR1 is SEHNR and CDR2 FQNEAQ (reference sequence). V was trimmed by 5 bases and J by 8 bases, leaving 15 bases between them. Here the CDR3 reads CASSIRGAGEKLFF. CDR3 sequence (DNA): TGTGCCAGCAGCATCCGGGGGGCAGGCGAAAAACTGTTTTTT.

Comment on this clonotype: A much larger clone differs by one base, so this may be a read error. V usage is TRBV20-1 and J usage is TRBJ2-7; D unresolved. The germline V gene encodes CDR1 DFQATT and CDR2 SNEGSKA (reference sequence). The CDR3 is 13 amino acids. CDR3: CSARDPNRNERYF. CDR3 sequence (DNA): TGCAGTGCTAGAGATCCGAACCGGAACGAGCGGTACTTC.

With regard to this clonotype: A read error is possible here, since a much larger clone lies one base away. The missing conserved phenylalanine or tryptophan at the end of this CDR3 makes a read error likely. The chain combines TRBV2 with TRBJ2-1; D is possibly TRBD2 (5 bases). CDR3 size: 14 residues. Trimming took 7 bases from V and 7 from J, leaving 17 bases between them. Germline V gives CDR1 SNHLY, CDR2 FYNNEI. CDR3 sequence: CASTIGSGRNEQFL. Written as DNA, the CDR3 is TGTGCCAGCACCATAGGGAGTGGAAGAAATGAGCAGTTCCTC.

This clonotype was detected only once. This may arise from a read error, as a much more abundant clone is one base away. This chain links TRBV19 with TRBJ1-5; D is perhaps TRBD1 (6 bases). This CDR3 spans 14 amino acids. Germline V gene data show CDR1 as LNHDA and CDR2 as SQIVND (reference sequence). The CDR3 region is CASSKQGFNQHQHF. The CDR3 DNA sequence: TGTGCCAGTAGTAAACAGGGTTTTAATCAGCACCAGCATTTT.

Sample share makes this clonotype medium-sized. The J gene is TRBJ1-2, the V gene TRBV6-1; D perhaps matches TRBD1 (5 bases). CDR1 and CDR2 from the germline V gene are MNHNS and SASEGT. With 5 bases removed from V and 2 bases from J, the gap between germline ends came to 15 bases. The CDR3 is 15 residues long. The CDR3 loop is CASSRHLGQNYGYTF. In DNA, the CDR3 is TGTGCCAGCAGTCGCCATCTCGGACAAAACTATGGCTACACCTTC.

At least ten counts were recorded for this clonotype. V usage is TRBV6-1 and J usage is TRBJ2-5; D is possibly TRBD1 or TRBD2 (5 bases each). This CDR3 spans 13 amino acids. Between the trimmed V and J ends, which lost 7 bases and 4 bases, there was a span of 13 bases. Germline-derived CDR1 and CDR2 are MNHNS and SASEGT. CDR3 nucleotide sequence: TGTGCCAGCACCGGCAGGGCGGGAGAGACCCAGTACTTC. Encoded protein: CASTGRAGETQYF.

The chain has TRBV7-9 and TRBJ2-5; D call uncertain. Trimming pared 2 bases from V and 1 base from J, leaving 2 bases between. The CDR3 loop spans 12 amino acids. From germline, CDR1 is SEHNR and CDR2 FQNEAQ (reference sequence). The CDR3 region is CASSLIQETQYF. CDR3 nucleotides: TGTGCCAGCAGCTTAATCCAAGAGACCCAGTACTTC.

This clonotype was picked up many times. The chain couples TRBV6-1 to TRBJ2-5; no firm D call. The V gene's germline CDR1 is MNHNS and CDR2 SASEGT. The CDR3 sequence is 11 residues long. V lost 5 bases, J lost 4 bases, and 5 bases lay in between. The CDR3 loop is CASSLSETQYF. For the CDR3, the DNA is TGTGCCAGCAGTCTGTCAGAGACCCAGTACTTC.

This clonotype has ten or more counts. The chain employs TRBV19 and TRBJ2-1; 12 nucleotides agree with TRBD2. This CDR3 is built from 15 residues. V trimming: 8 bases; J trimming: 0 bases; junction bases outside the gene matches: 2. The germline gives CDR1 LNHDA, CDR2 SQIVND (reference sequence). The chain's CDR3 is CASRLAGVSYNEQFF. The DNA for the CDR3 is TGTGCCAGTCGACTAGCGGGAGTCTCCTACAATGAGCAGTTCTTC.

This clonotype showed up many times. CDR3 in amino acids: CASSEVAEMQPQHF. Written as DNA, the CDR3 is TGTGCCAGCAGTGAGGTCGCGGAGATGCAGCCCCAGCATTTT. The chain employs TRBV2 and TRBJ1-5; D remains ambiguous. This CDR3 has 14 residues. Germline CDR1 is SNHLY and CDR2 is FYNNEI. With 3 bases removed from V and 7 bases from J, the gap between germline ends came to 13 bases.

This clonotype was detected only a few times. This clone may be a read error of a much larger clone one base away. The V call is TRBV7-2, the J call TRBJ2-1; maybe TRBD1 (5 bases). The V end was cut by 1 base, the J end by 10 bases, with 14 bases between. Looked up from germline, CDR1 is SGHTA and CDR2 is FQGNSA. The CDR3 runs 14 residues. The CDR3 DNA follows: TGTGCCAGCAGCTTAGAACACAGGCTCTACGAGCAGTTCTTC. Translated: CASSLEHRLYEQFF. The full variable domain, in which reference TRBV7-2 and TRBJ2-1 provide the parts outside the CDR3, is GAGVSQSPSNKVTEKGKDVELRCDPISGHTALYWYRQSLGQGLEFLIYFQGNSAPDKSGLPSDRFSAERTGGSVSTLTIQRTQQEDSAVYLCASSLEHRLYEQFFGPGTRLTVL.

This clonotype appeared many times. J is TRBJ2-1 and V is TRBV7-9; the match to TRBD1 covers 8 bases. CDR3 length: 14 amino acids. Germline assignment: CDR1 SEHNR and CDR2 FQNEAQ (reference sequence). J gave up 5 bases and V 7 bases, and 7 bases lay outside the gene matches. The CDR3 nucleotides are TGTGCCAGCACGACACAGGGGGGTCACAATGAGCAGTTCTTC. Its protein is CASTTQGGHNEQFF.

This clonotype was counted ten times or more. V gene TRBV25-1 combines with J gene TRBJ2-7; TRBD1 matches at 10 bases. The V gene end was trimmed by 3 bases and the J gene end by 0 bases; junction bases not matched to a gene: 2. In germline, CDR1 is MGHDK, CDR2 SYGVNS. This CDR3 has 15 residues. The CDR3 sequence is CASSDGQGVSYEQYF. The CDR3 nucleotides are TGTGCCAGCAGTGATGGACAGGGGGTCTCCTACGAGCAGTACTTC.

About this clonotype: This may stem from a read error, because a much larger clone lies one nucleotide away. CDR3 in DNA: TGTGCCAGCTCACACAAGAGAAGAATCGGCTACAATGAGCAGTTCTTC. Translating gives CASSHKRRIGYNEQFF. This chain links TRBV18 with TRBJ2-1, with unresolved D. CDR1 and CDR2 (germline): KGHSH, LQKENI. CDR3 length: 16 amino acids. Deletions cut 4 bases from V and 3 bases from J, with 16 bases between.

This clonotype was detected many times. V usage is TRBV4-1 and J usage is TRBJ2-3, with TRBD2 matching 7 bases. From germline, CDR1 is MGHRA and CDR2 YSYEKL. Trimming removed 2 bases from V and 0 bases from J; junction bases left unmatched: 2. This CDR3 contains 15 residues. CDR3 region: CASSQTSVSTDTQYF. The CDR3 DNA is TGCGCCAGCAGCCAAACTAGCGTTAGCACAGATACGCAGTATTTT.

The chain couples TRBV5-6 to TRBJ2-4; tentative D call: TRBD1 (5 bases). Germline CDR1 and CDR2: SGHDT and YYEEEE. The V end lost 2 bases, the J end lost 0 bases, and 24 bases lay between the germline ends. This CDR3 has 20 residues. The CDR3 nucleotides are TGTGCCAGCAGCTTAACAGGATTCATTAGCCTTGCCTTAGCCAAAAACATTCAGTACTTC. This sequence encodes CASSLTGFISLALAKNIQYF.

Turning to this clonotype: Given a much more abundant clone one base away, this may be a read error. The V gene is TRBV4-1, the J gene TRBJ2-7; a possible D gene is TRBD2 (6 bases). This CDR3 spans 13 amino acids. V lost 0 bases and J lost 6, with 9 bases in between. Germline CDR1 reads MGHRA; CDR2 reads YSYEKL. CDR3 DNA: TGCGCCAGCAGCCAAGAGGACGGGGGCGAGCAGTACTTC. Amino acid sequence: CASSQEDGGEQYF.

This clonotype has more than one count but fewer than ten. The chain links TRBV12-3 or TRBV12-4 to TRBJ2-5; 7 bases match TRBD1. Trimming cost V 6 bases and J 2 bases; bases outside gene matches: 9. The CDR3 spans 15 residues. CDR3: CASRPRTGPQETQYF. The CDR3, as DNA: TGTGCCAGCAGACCCCGGACAGGCCCTCAAGAGACCCAGTACTTC.

Turning to this clonotype: This may be a read error, as it is one base from a much larger clone. The chain joins TRBV15 to TRBJ1-6; a weak D match, TRBD1 (6 bases). The CDR3 is made up of 14 amino acids. CDR1 is LNHNV and CDR2 is YYDKDF in the germline V gene (reference sequence). CDR3 sequence reads: CAPREGGERSPLHF. CDR3 nucleotide sequence: TGTGCCCCCAGAGAAGGGGGTGAACGTTCACCCCTCCACTTT.